This T cell receptor (beta chain) was recovered during a study of HIV-infected children after antiretroviral therapy interruption. Study as a whole: Most participating children were previously exposed to EBV and CMV. Weeks 0, 12, interruption end (24 or 48), and about 3 years post-study gave interruption-arm samples. Overall study findings and caveats: Minor non-naive CD45RA+ populations, like EMRA or stem memory, might contaminate naive sorts.

Notes on this clonotype: As yet, its antigen is unknown.

A 3' RACE protocol on RNA, with unique molecular identifiers, produced the TCR library. TCRdb fed the 3' RACE reads into MiXCR, producing one record per CDR3 protein. This table holds about 15,000 distinct CDR3 sequences, nearly 3.5% found once. This CDR3 has 18 residues. The ends were cut back, 4 bases at V and 9 bases at J, with 30 bases in the middle. From germline, CDR1 is MNHEY and CDR2 SVGAGI. Treatment denoted: PENTA 11 planned treatment interruption arm or continuous ART arm. The chain recombines TRBV6-5 with TRBJ1-2; no definite D call. The sample in question was CD45RA+ CD4+ T cells from PBMCs, obtained from a donor given antiretroviral therapy, either interrupted or continuous. As for subset: naive CD4+ CD45RA+ CD45RO- T cells. This clonotype was sampled from a child younger than 18 with HIV. The CDR3 DNA sequence: TGTGCCAGCAGTTTATCTTCCTCGCCTCCTTGGGAGTCGAGTAGCTACACCTTC. This translates into CASSLSSSPPWESSSYTF.